This T cell receptor beta chain was profiled in a study of blood T cells in healthy people across ages. The CDR3 totals 14 residues. Germline V lookup: CDR1 MGHRA, CDR2 YSYEKL. V was clipped by 4 bases and J by 8 bases, with 15 bases between them. Ranging in age from about 6 to 100, the donors were healthy Caucasian individuals from Russia. The use of a sample-barcoded 5' primer and a J-beta primer mix characterized a second PCR of roughly 6 to 11 cycles. TCRdb reprocessed the 5' RACE reads via MiXCR and lists one record per CDR3 protein. This table has approximately 780,000 distinct CDR3 sequences, about a quarter appearing once. This same sample was also taken into another study, of T cells of mothers and their children.

Input material: blood. V usage is TRBV4-1 and J usage is TRBJ2-4, with D maybe TRBD2 (5 bases). This clonotype originated in a boy younger than 18 in good health. The CDR3 DNA reads as TGCGCCAGCAGCCCCTCGGACCCCGGGGACATTCAGTACTTC. Amino acids: CASSPSDPGDIQYF.